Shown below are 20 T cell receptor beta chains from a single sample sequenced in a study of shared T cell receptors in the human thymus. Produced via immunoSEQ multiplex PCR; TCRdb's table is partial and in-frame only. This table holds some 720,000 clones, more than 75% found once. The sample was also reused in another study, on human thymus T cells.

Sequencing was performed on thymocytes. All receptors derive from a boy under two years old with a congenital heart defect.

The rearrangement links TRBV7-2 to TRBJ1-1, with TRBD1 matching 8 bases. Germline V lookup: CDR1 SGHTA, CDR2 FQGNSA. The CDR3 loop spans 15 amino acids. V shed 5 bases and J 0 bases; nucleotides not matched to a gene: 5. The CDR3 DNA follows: TGTGCCAGCAGCGGCAGGGGGCCATTGAACACTGAAGCTTTCTTT. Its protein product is CASSGRGPLNTEAFF.

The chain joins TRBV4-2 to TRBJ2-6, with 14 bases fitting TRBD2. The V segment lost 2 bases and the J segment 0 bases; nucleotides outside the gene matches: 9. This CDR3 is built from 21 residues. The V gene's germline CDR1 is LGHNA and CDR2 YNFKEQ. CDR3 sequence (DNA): TGTGCCAGCAGCCAAAGGGCCCCGACTAGCGGGAGGGTCTCTGGGGCCAACGTCCTGACTTTC. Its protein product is CASSQRAPTSGRVSGANVLTF.

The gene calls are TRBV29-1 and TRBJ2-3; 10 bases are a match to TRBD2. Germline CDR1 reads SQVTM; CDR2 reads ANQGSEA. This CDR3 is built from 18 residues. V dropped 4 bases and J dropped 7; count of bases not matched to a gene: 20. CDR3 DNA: TGCAGCGTTGCAAATAAAGCGGGAGGGCCTAGTGAGGGGAATACGCAGTATTTT. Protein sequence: CSVANKAGGPSEGNTQYF.

The CDR3 DNA follows: TGTGCCAGCAGCGTAGTGGCTAGCGGGAAGAATGAGCAGTTCTTC. Its translation is CASSVVASGKNEQFF. The genes are TRBV9 and TRBJ2-1, with TRBD2 identical over 9 bases. V dropped 0 bases and J dropped 7; count of bases not matched to a gene: 5. The CDR3 contains 15 residues. The V gene's germline CDR1 is SGDLS and CDR2 YYNGEE.

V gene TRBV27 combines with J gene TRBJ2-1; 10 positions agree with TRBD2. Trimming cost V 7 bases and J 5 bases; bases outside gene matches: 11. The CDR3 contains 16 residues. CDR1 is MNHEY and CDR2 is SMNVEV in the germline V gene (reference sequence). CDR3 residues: CASTQGGLAGDNEQFF. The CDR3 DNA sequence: TGTGCCAGCACCCAGGGCGGGCTAGCGGGAGACAATGAGCAGTTCTTC.

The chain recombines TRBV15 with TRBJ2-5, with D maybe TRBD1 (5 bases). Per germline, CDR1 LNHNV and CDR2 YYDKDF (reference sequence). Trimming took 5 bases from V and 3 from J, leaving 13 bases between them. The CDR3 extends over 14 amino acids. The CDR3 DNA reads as TGTGCCACCAGCGACCGGACATGGGAAGAGACCCAGTACTTC. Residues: CATSDRTWEETQYF.

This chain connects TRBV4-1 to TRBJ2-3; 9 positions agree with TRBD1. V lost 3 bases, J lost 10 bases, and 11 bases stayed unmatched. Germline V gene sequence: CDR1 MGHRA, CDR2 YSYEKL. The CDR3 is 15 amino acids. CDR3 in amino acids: CASSQLRGQGIAQYF. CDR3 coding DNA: TGCGCCAGCAGCCAGCTGAGGGGACAGGGAATTGCGCAGTATTTT.

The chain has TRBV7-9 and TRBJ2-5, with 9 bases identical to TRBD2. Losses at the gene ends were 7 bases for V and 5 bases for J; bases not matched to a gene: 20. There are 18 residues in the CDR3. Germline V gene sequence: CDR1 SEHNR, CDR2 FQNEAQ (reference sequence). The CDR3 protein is CASIGIAGEFCPQETQYF. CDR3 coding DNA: TGTGCCAGCATCGGAATAGCGGGAGAGTTTTGTCCCCAGGAGACCCAGTACTTC.

The CDR3 DNA sequence: TGTGCCAGCAGCCCCTCGGGGACAGGGTACGCCGGGGAGCTGTTTTTT. Translation: CASSPSGTGYAGELFF. The chain employs TRBV11-2 and TRBJ2-2; 9 bases are shared with TRBD1. J lost 6 bases, V lost 5 bases, and 10 bases had no gene match. Germline V gene sequence: CDR1 SGHAT, CDR2 FQNNGV. The CDR3 spans 16 residues. Using reference TRBV11-2 and TRBJ2-2 for the parts outside the CDR3, the full variable domain is EAGVAQSPRYKIIEKRQSVAFWCNPISGHATLYWYQQILGQGPKLLIQFQNNGVVDDSQLPKDRFSAERLKGVDSTLKIQPAKLEDSAVYLCASSPSGTGYAGELFFGEGSRLTVL.

The CDR3 is CASSIEETEAGDLETQYF. In DNA, the CDR3 is TGTGCCAGTAGTATAGAGGAAACTGAAGCGGGAGATTTGGAGACCCAGTACTTC. The gene calls are TRBV19 and TRBJ2-5, with 8 bases that match TRBD2. This CDR3 has 18 amino acids. The trim removed 0 bases at V and 5 bases at J, leaving 14 bases unmatched. The germline gives CDR1 LNHDA, CDR2 SQIVND (reference sequence).

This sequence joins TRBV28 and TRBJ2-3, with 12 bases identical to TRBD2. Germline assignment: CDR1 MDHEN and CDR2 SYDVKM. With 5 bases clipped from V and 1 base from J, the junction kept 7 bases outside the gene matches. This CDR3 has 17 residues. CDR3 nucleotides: TGTGCCAGCAGTGGAAGACTAGCGGGAGTGGGCACAGATACGCAGTATTTT. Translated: CASSGRLAGVGTDTQYF. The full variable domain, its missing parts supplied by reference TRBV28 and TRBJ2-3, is DVKVTQSSRYLVKRTGEKVFLECVQDMDHENMFWYRQDPGLGLRLIYFSYDVKMKEKGDIPEGYSVSREKKERFSLILESASTNQTSMYLCASSGRLAGVGTDTQYFGPGTRLTVL.

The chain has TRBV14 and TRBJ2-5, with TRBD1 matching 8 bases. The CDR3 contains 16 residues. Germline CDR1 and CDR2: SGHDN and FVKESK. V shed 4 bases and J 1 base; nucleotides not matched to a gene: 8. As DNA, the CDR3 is TGTGCCAGCAGCCTTGCCGGGACAGGTGCCCAAGAGACCCAGTACTTC. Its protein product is CASSLAGTGAQETQYF.

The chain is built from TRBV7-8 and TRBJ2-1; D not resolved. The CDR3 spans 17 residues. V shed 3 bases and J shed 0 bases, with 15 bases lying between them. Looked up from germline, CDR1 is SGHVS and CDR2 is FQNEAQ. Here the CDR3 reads CASSFSFSGSSYNEQFF. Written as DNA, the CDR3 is TGTGCCAGCAGCTTCTCGTTTTCGGGTAGCTCCTACAATGAGCAGTTCTTC.

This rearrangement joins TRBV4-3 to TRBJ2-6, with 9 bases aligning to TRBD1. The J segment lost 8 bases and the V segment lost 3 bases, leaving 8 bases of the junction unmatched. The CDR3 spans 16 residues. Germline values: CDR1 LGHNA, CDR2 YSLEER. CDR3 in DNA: TGCGCCAGCAGCCAGGGGGGACAGGGAGGAACCAACGTCCTGACTTTC. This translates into CASSQGGQGGTNVLTF.

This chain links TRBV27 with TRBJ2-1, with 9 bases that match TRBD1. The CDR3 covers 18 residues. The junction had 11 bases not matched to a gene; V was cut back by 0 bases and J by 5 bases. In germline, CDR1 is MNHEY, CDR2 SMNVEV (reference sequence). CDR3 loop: CASSLSIGTGGIHNEQFF. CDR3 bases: TGTGCCAGCAGTTTATCGATCGGTACAGGGGGCATCCACAATGAGCAGTTCTTC.

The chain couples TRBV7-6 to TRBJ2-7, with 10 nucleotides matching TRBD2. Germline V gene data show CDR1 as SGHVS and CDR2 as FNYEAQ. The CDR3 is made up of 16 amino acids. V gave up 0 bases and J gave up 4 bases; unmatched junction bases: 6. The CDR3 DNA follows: TGTGCCAGCAGCTTAGCGCGGGCTAGCGGGAGTTACGAGCAGTACTTC. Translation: CASSLARASGSYEQYF.

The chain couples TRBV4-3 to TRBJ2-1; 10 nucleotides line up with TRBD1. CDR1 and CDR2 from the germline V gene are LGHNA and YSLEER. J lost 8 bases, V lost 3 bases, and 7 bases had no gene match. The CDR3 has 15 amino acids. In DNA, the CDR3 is TGCGCCAGCAGCCATCCCGGGACAGGGGTGCATGAGCAGTTCTTC. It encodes CASSHPGTGVHEQFF.

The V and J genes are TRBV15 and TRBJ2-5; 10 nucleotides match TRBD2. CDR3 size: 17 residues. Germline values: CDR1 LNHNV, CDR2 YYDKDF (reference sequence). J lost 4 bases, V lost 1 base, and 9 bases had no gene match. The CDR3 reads CATSRAGEREGRETQYF. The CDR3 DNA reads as TGTGCCACCAGCAGAGCCGGGGAGCGGGAGGGCCGAGAGACCCAGTACTTC.

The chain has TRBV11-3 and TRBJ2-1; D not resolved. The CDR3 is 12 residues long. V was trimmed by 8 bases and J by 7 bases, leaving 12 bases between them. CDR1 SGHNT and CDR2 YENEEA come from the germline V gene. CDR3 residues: CASLSAANEQFF. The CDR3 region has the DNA TGTGCCAGCCTGTCGGCGGCAAATGAGCAGTTCTTC.

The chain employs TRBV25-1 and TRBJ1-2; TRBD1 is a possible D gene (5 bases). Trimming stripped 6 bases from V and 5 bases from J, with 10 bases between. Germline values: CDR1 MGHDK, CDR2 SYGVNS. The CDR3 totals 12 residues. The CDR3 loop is CASRGTGYGYTF. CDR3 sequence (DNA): TGTGCCAGCAGGGGGACTGGGTATGGCTACACCTTC.